A single sample gave rise to the 11 T cell receptor beta chains below, sequenced in a study of PD-1 blockade in mismatch repair-deficient tumors. The repertoire was sequenced with immunoSEQ multiplex PCR; TCRdb's copy has only in-frame clones and lacks some. The sample contains 100,000 or so clones, roughly four fifths of which appear only once. This specimen was peripheral blood, taken less than 37 weeks after starting pembrolizumab. Receptor source: an adult with mismatch repair-deficient cancer.

This chain links TRBV5-5 with TRBJ2-7; possibly TRBD1 for D (5 bases). Trimming left V 2 bases short and J 5 bases short, with 17 bases between. The CDR3 consists of 15 residues. Germline loops: CDR1 SGHKS, CDR2 YYEKEE (reference sequence). This chain's CDR3 is CASSLKRRVVDEQYF. CDR3 coding DNA: TGTGCCAGCAGCTTAAAACGCAGGGTTGTCGACGAGCAGTACTTC.

The chain joins TRBV6-4 to TRBJ1-5, with 7 bases that match TRBD1. After removal of 6 bases from V and 6 bases from J, the junction contained 17 bases not matched to a gene. CDR3 size: 17 residues. Germline values: CDR1 MRHNA, CDR2 SNTAGT. The CDR3 loop is CASRTDQHRGNSQPQHF. The CDR3 DNA sequence: TGTGCCAGCAGGACGGACCAGCACAGGGGTAATAGTCAGCCCCAGCATTTT.

The table lists this clone with a count of one. The chain carries TRBV9 and TRBJ2-6, with a weak D call TRBD1 (5 bases). This CDR3 contains 16 residues. Germline values: CDR1 SGDLS, CDR2 YYNGEE. V shed 3 bases and J shed 2 bases, with 12 bases lying between them. CDR3 bases: TGTGCCAGCAGCGGGACCAGGGTCGCTGGGGCCAACGTCCTGACTTTC. Amino acids: CASSGTRVAGANVLTF.

This chain joins TRBV29-1 and TRBJ1-2; D ambiguous. CDR1 and CDR2 from the germline V gene are SQVTM and ANQGSEA. This CDR3 is built from 13 residues. Trimming removed 4 bases at V and 2 bases at J, with 11 bases between. CDR3 residues: CSVVSEDNYGYTF. The CDR3 DNA reads TGCAGCGTTGTATCAGAGGACAACTATGGCTACACCTTC.

The chain employs TRBV2 and TRBJ1-2; the D gene is possibly TRBD1 (5 bases). V gave up 6 bases and J gave up 0 bases, with 17 bases separating them. The CDR3 runs 16 residues. In germline, CDR1 is SNHLY, CDR2 FYNNEI. Written as DNA, the CDR3 is TGTGCCAGCAGCGGAGGGGTTCCGGGGACTAACTATGGCTACACCTTC. Its translation is CASSGGVPGTNYGYTF.

The rearrangement links TRBV2 to TRBJ1-1, with 7 positions matching TRBD1. With 5 bases clipped from V and 6 bases from J, the junction kept 6 bases outside the gene matches. Per germline, CDR1 SNHLY and CDR2 FYNNEI. The CDR3 is made up of 13 amino acids. The CDR3 spells CASSRTGSAEAFF. In nucleotides, the CDR3 is TGTGCCAGCAGTCGGACAGGAAGCGCTGAAGCTTTCTTT.

The V and J genes are TRBV13 and TRBJ1-1, with 7 bases fitting TRBD1. The CDR3 is 14 amino acids. The V gene's germline CDR1 is PRHDT and CDR2 FYEKMQ (reference sequence). Germline trimming cut 3 bases from V and 4 bases from J; bases unmatched to any gene: 5. The CDR3 loop reads CASSFEAGGTEAFF. The CDR3 DNA sequence: TGTGCCAGCAGCTTCGAGGCAGGGGGCACTGAAGCTTTCTTT.

The rearrangement links TRBV5-1 to TRBJ2-2; TRBD1 agrees at 7 bases. Trimming at V came to 4 bases and at J to 0 bases, leaving 3 bases not matched to a gene. The CDR3 runs to 15 residues. In germline, CDR1 is SGHRS, CDR2 YFSETQ. CDR3 nucleotide sequence: TGCGCCAGCAGCCAGGGACAGTCGAACACCGGGGAGCTGTTTTTT. Encoded protein: CASSQGQSNTGELFF.

The rearrangement links TRBV25-1 to TRBJ2-1; tentative D call: TRBD2 (6 bases). Germline CDR1 and CDR2: MGHDK and SYGVNS. Trimming stripped 7 bases from V and 4 bases from J, with 17 bases between. This CDR3 is 15 amino acids long. The CDR3 reads CASIQGAGTYNEQFF. The CDR3, as DNA: TGTGCCAGCATTCAAGGGGCGGGGACGTACAATGAGCAGTTCTTC.

The V call is TRBV11-3, the J call TRBJ2-5, with 7 nucleotides matching TRBD2. Per the germline V gene, CDR1 is SGHNT and CDR2 is YENEEA. V lost 5 bases to trimming and J lost 1 base; unmatched junction nucleotides: 4. This CDR3 region has 14 residues. In DNA, the CDR3 is TGTGCCAGCAGCCGGACTAGAGCCCAAGAGACCCAGTACTTC. Translated: CASSRTRAQETQYF. Complete variable domain (other parts from reference TRBV11-3 and TRBJ2-5): EAGVVQSPRYKIIEKKQPVAFWCNPISGHNTLYWYLQNLGQGPELLIRYENEEAVDDSQLPKDRFSAERLKGVDSTLKIQPAELGDSAVYLCASSRTRAQETQYFGPGTRLLVL.

The chain recombines TRBV5-8 with TRBJ2-7, with D hard to call. Trimming took off 4 bases at V and 2 bases at J, with 4 bases between the two ends. Germline V gene sequence: CDR1 SGHTS, CDR2 YDEGEE. The CDR3 is 11 residues long. The CDR3 is CASSQTYEQYF. In DNA, the CDR3 is TGTGCCAGCAGCCAAACCTACGAGCAGTACTTC. The variable domain in full, completed from reference TRBV5-8 and TRBJ2-7, reads EAGVTQSPTHLIKTRGQQATLRCSPISGHTSVYWYQQALGLGLQFLLWYDEGEERNRGNFPPRFSGRQFPNYSSELNVNALELEDSALYLCASSQTYEQYFGPGTRLTVT.